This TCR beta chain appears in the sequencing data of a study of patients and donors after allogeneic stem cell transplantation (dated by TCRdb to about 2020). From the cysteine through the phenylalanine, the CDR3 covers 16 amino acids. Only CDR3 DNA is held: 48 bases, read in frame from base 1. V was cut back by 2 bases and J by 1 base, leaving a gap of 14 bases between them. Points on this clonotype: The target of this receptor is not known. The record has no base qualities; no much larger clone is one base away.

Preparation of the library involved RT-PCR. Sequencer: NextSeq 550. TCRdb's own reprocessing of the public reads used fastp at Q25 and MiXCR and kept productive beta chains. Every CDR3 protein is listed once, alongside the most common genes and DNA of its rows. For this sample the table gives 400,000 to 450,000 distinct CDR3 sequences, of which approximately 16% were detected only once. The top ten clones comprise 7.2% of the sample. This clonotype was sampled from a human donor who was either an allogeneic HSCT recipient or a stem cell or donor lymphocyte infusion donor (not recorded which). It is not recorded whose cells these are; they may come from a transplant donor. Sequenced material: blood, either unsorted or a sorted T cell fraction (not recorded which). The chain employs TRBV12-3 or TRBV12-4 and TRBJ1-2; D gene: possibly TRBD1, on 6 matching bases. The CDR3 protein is CASSLYGGQLNYGYTF. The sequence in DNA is TGTGCCAGCAGTTTATACGGGGGGCAGCTTAACTATGGCTACACCTTC.